The 3 T cell receptor beta chains given below trace back to one sample, sequenced in a study of beta chain features in type 1 diabetes. Study conclusions and caveats: All four CD4+ subsets from Type 1 diabetes patients carried moderately but significantly shorter TCRB CDR3s.

Which antigens these TCRs recognize remains unknown. Reverse transcribing all isolated RNA meant expressed TCRB transcripts were sequenced. Sequenced by immunoSEQ multiplex PCR; TCRdb stores in-frame clones only, minus some. The data hold over 150,000 clones, with 9% to 12% observed a single time. The specimen was central memory CD4+ T cells from blood. The receptors here all came from a man aged 30 to 45 with type 1 diabetes.

This chain links TRBV27 with TRBJ2-7; the D gene is possibly TRBD1 (5 bases). The CDR3 is 13 residues long. The V end was cut by 2 bases, the J end by 3 bases, with 8 bases between. Per germline, CDR1 MNHEY and CDR2 SMNVEV (reference sequence). CDR3 nucleotides: TGTGCCAGCAGTTTAAGAAGGGGCTACGAGCAGTACTTC. This translates into CASSLRRGYEQYF.

This clone was recorded a few times. This chain links TRBV5-1 with TRBJ2-3; possible D gene TRBD1, 6 bases. Trimming took 1 base from V and 1 from J, leaving 7 bases between them. The CDR3 runs 14 residues. The germline V gene has CDR1 SGHRS and CDR2 YFSETQ. The CDR3, as DNA: TGCGCCAGCAGCTTGTCAGGGGGCACAGATACGCAGTATTTT. It encodes CASSLSGGTDTQYF.

This clone was found a few times. The CDR3 sequence: CASSEEDIRQFF. CDR3 in DNA: TGTGCCAGCAGTGAAGAGGACATTCGGCAGTTCTTC. The rearrangement links TRBV2 to TRBJ2-1; the D gene is possibly TRBD1 (5 bases). The germline V gene has CDR1 SNHLY and CDR2 FYNNEI. The CDR3 is 12 amino acids. V lost 1 base, J lost 12 bases, and 10 bases lay in between.